Listed here are 21 T cell receptor beta chains from one sample, sequenced in a study of blood T cell repertoires in COVID-19. Generated by immunoSEQ multiplex PCR, the TCRdb table keeps only in-frame clones and is missing some. The table shows 100,000 to 150,000 clones, with roughly 85% occurring only once. Sequencing was done on a sample of peripheral blood. Source of these receptors: an elderly man with active or convalescent COVID-19.

The sample holds a few counts of this clone. The rearrangement links TRBV27 to TRBJ1-5; 11 bases line up with TRBD1. Germline V gene sequence: CDR1 MNHEY, CDR2 SMNVEV (reference sequence). This CDR3 has 23 residues. V lost 3 bases to trimming and J lost 1 base; unmatched junction nucleotides: 23. The CDR3 spells CASSFPTPDSGTGGFGSNQPQHF. CDR3 coding DNA: TGTGCCAGCAGTTTCCCCACACCAGACTCCGGGACAGGGGGTTTTGGGAGCAATCAGCCCCAGCATTTT.

V is TRBV27 and J is TRBJ2-5, with TRBD2 matching over 8 bases. V dropped 3 bases and J dropped 4; count of bases not matched to a gene: 10. The CDR3 consists of 16 residues. Per germline, CDR1 MNHEY and CDR2 SMNVEV (reference sequence). CDR3 protein: CASSFGSSGVGETQYF. CDR3 bases: TGTGCCAGCAGTTTCGGTAGTAGCGGGGTGGGAGAGACCCAGTACTTC.

The rearrangement uses TRBV4-2 and TRBJ2-3, with a weak D call TRBD2 (7 bases). V lost 2 bases and J lost 6, with 21 bases in between. In germline, CDR1 is LGHNA, CDR2 YNFKEQ. The CDR3 runs 17 residues. CDR3 nucleotide sequence: TGTGCCAGCAGCCAATCGGGGGCGGGGGCCCTTGACGATACGCAGTATTTT. This codes for CASSQSGAGALDDTQYF.

The table lists this clone with a count of one. The gene calls are TRBV5-1 and TRBJ1-6, with TRBD1 identical over 8 bases. Trimming took 1 base from V and 7 from J; bases not matched to a gene: 1. In germline, CDR1 is SGHRS, CDR2 YFSETQ. The CDR3 consists of 14 residues. The CDR3 bases are TGCGCCAGCAGCTTGAGACAGGGGAATTCACCCCTCCACTTT. It yields the protein CASSLRQGNSPLHF.

The chain joins TRBV30 to TRBJ1-1; 10 positions match TRBD1. The CDR3 is 13 amino acids. Germline V gene lookup returns CDR1 GTSNPN and CDR2 SVGIG (reference sequence). Trimming took 0 bases from V and 11 from J; bases not matched to a gene: 6. In DNA form, the CDR3 reads TGTGCCTGGAGTGTACATAGGACAGGGGGTGCTTTCTTT. The encoded protein is CAWSVHRTGGAFF.

V usage is TRBV13 and J usage is TRBJ1-2, with D possibly being TRBD1 (5 bases). V lost 2 bases and J lost 8, with 21 bases in between. CDR3 length equals 16 residues. CDR1 and CDR2 (germline): PRHDT, FYEKMQ (reference sequence). The CDR3 nucleotides read TGTGCCAGCAGCTTAAGATTAACAGGTGAACTCTACGGCTACACCTTC. The encoded protein is CASSLRLTGELYGYTF. The entire variable domain, with the rest obtained from reference TRBV13 and TRBJ1-2, is as follows: AAGVIQSPRHLIKEKRETATLKCYPIPRHDTVYWYQQGPGQDPQFLISFYEKMQSDKGSIPDRFSAQQFSDYHSELNMSSLELGDSALYFCASSLRLTGELYGYTFGSGTRLTVV.

The J gene is TRBJ1-1, the V gene TRBV5-1, with D possibly TRBD1 on 5 matching bases. The V gene lost 0 bases and the J gene lost 3 bases, with 9 bases spanning the gap. The CDR3 runs to 14 residues. CDR1 SGHRS and CDR2 YFSETQ come from the germline V gene. For the CDR3, the DNA is TGCGCCAGCAGCTTGGGTACCAGGGACACTGAAGCTTTCTTT. Protein: CASSLGTRDTEAFF.

This clone was seen only a few times. The chain carries TRBV15 and TRBJ2-7; 7 bases line up with TRBD1. The ends lost 0 bases at V and 4 bases at J; junction bases unmatched: 6. The CDR3 spans 15 residues. Germline CDR1 and CDR2: LNHNV and YYDKDF (reference sequence). The CDR3 DNA follows: TGTGCCACCAGCAGAGATCGGTCAGGGGGTTACGAGCAGTACTTC. Protein: CATSRDRSGGYEQYF.

In its sample, this clone was seen once. This chain uses TRBV20-1 with TRBJ1-2; D gene unclear. CDR3 length equals 11 residues. The V gene lost 0 bases and the J gene lost 7 bases, with 6 bases spanning the gap. Germline CDR1 DFQATT, CDR2 SNEGSKA (reference sequence). The CDR3 sequence: CSARDTGGYTF. In DNA form, the CDR3 reads TGCAGTGCTAGAGATACCGGTGGCTACACCTTC.

This clone was counted between two and nine times. The chain uses TRBV6-5 and TRBJ1-2; 7 bases are a match to TRBD1. Germline CDR1 MNHEY, CDR2 SVGAGI. The CDR3 extends over 15 amino acids. V lost 6 bases to trimming and J lost 4 bases; unmatched junction nucleotides: 11. CDR3 residues: CASSSDRSLFYGYTF. CDR3 sequence (DNA): TGTGCCAGCAGCTCGGACAGGTCCCTGTTCTATGGCTACACCTTC.

The chain carries TRBV6-6 and TRBJ1-2; TRBD1 agrees at 8 bases. CDR3 length equals 15 residues. V gave up 3 bases and J gave up 0 bases; unmatched junction bases: 3. Germline V gene lookup returns CDR1 MNHNY and CDR2 SVGAGI (reference sequence). The CDR3 region has the DNA TGTGCCAGCAGTTATGGACAGGGCGCTAACTATGGCTACACCTTC. It specifies CASSYGQGANYGYTF.

This rearrangement joins TRBV6-5 to TRBJ1-1; a possible D gene is TRBD1 (5 bases). V lost 8 bases, J lost 4 bases, and 17 bases lay in between. Germline V gives CDR1 MNHEY, CDR2 SVGAGI. The CDR3 covers 14 residues. The CDR3 here is CASWRDVGSTEAFF. As DNA, the CDR3 is TGTGCCAGCTGGAGGGACGTCGGGAGCACTGAAGCTTTCTTT.

The chain is built from TRBV6-1 and TRBJ1-4, with a possible D match to TRBD1 (6 bases). CDR1 is MNHNS, CDR2 SASEGT, per germline. The ends were cut back, 1 base at V and 10 bases at J, with 10 bases in the middle. This CDR3 has 13 amino acids. For the CDR3, the DNA is TGTGCCAGCAGTGAAGACAGGGTGGGAAAACTGTTTTTT. Its protein product is CASSEDRVGKLFF.

The J gene is TRBJ2-1, the V gene TRBV21-1; the tabulated D call, TRBD2, remains unverified against the DNA. TRBV21-1 is labeled a pseudogene. This CDR3 is built from 16 residues. The CDR3 here is CASSNYLLAGGNEQFF. Written as DNA, the CDR3 is TGTGCCAGCAGCAATTATCTCCTAGCGGGAGGCAATGAGCAGTTCTTC.

This clone was picked up a small number of times. The chain recombines TRBV7-2 with TRBJ2-3; no reliable D call. Trimming left V 5 bases short and J 2 bases short, with 5 bases between. Germline-derived CDR1 and CDR2 are SGHTA and FQGNSA. The CDR3 covers 12 residues. The CDR3 reads CASSPPTDTQYF. In DNA, the CDR3 is TGTGCCAGCAGCCCTCCCACAGATACGCAGTATTTT.

V usage is TRBV28 and J usage is TRBJ1-2; D might be TRBD1 (5 bases). Looked up from germline, CDR1 is MDHEN and CDR2 is SYDVKM. The CDR3 length is 13 residues. Between the trimmed V and J ends, which lost 6 bases and 6 bases, there was a span of 14 bases. CDR3 coding DNA: TGTGCCAGCAGAAAGGCAGGGCATGATGGCTACACCTTC. Its protein is CASRKAGHDGYTF.

This chain connects TRBV24-1 to TRBJ1-1, with D possibly TRBD1 on 5 matching bases. The V gene's germline CDR1 is KGHDR and CDR2 SFDVKD. The CDR3 extends over 15 amino acids. Trimming left V 2 bases short and J 4 bases short, with 13 bases between. CDR3 in DNA: TGTGCCACCAGTGATTCCCCCCCTAGGGGCACTGAAGCTTTCTTT. Translating it yields CATSDSPPRGTEAFF.

To note about this clone: Distinct nucleotide sequences in the sample also encode this CDR3. The chain is built from TRBV4-1 and TRBJ2-7, with D perhaps matching TRBD1 (5 bases). Trimming left V 0 bases short and J 1 base short, with 10 bases between. The CDR3 extends over 15 amino acids. Germline CDR1 reads MGHRA; CDR2 reads YSYEKL. The CDR3 spells CASSQEDRLSYEQYF. CDR3 bases: TGCGCCAGCAGCCAAGAAGACAGACTGTCCTACGAGCAGTACTTC.

The rearrangement uses TRBV10-3 and TRBJ1-3; weak D call: TRBD1 (6 bases). The CDR3 loop spans 17 amino acids. In germline, CDR1 is ENHRY, CDR2 SYGVKD. V gave up 0 bases and J gave up 2 bases, with 14 bases separating them. CDR3 sequence reads: CAISESPRGIAGNTIYF. As DNA, the CDR3 is TGTGCCATCAGTGAGTCCCCGAGGGGGATAGCTGGAAACACCATATATTTT.

This clone appeared once. The chain carries TRBV2 and TRBJ2-3; TRBD2 agrees at 11 bases. V trimming: 5 bases; J trimming: 2 bases; junction bases outside the gene matches: 6. CDR1 is SNHLY and CDR2 is FYNNEI in the germline V gene. This CDR3 region has 16 residues. As DNA, the CDR3 is TGTGCCAGCAGTCCTCTAGCGGGGGGCGTCACAGATACGCAGTATTTT. Translation: CASSPLAGGVTDTQYF.

J is TRBJ1-5 and V is TRBV6-5; 7 bases fit TRBD1. Trimming took 4 bases from V and 4 from J; bases not matched to a gene: 1. The CDR3 runs 13 residues. Germline values: CDR1 MNHEY, CDR2 SVGAGI. The chain's CDR3 is CASSSTGNQPQHF. CDR3 bases: TGTGCCAGCAGTTCGACAGGGAATCAGCCCCAGCATTTT.